This T cell receptor (beta chain) was recovered during a study of cytomegalovirus exposure and HLA in healthy donors. The CDR3 totals 14 residues. With 1 base removed from V and 8 bases from J, the gap between germline ends came to 12 bases. From germline, CDR1 is SGHRS and CDR2 YFSETQ. Study-wide findings and caveats: When analyzed later, a missense DCLRE1C variant was found to be linked to TCR beta V- and J-gene trimming. Judged likely to be a sequencing artifact was a cluster of highly shared sequence variants. Among TCR beta chains, those listed as cytomegalovirus-associated numbered about 160.

Note on this clone: Its antigen remains unidentified.

A multiplex PCR was run with 60 Vbeta primers and 13 Jbeta primers. Using immunoSEQ multiplex PCR, the repertoire was profiled, and TCRdb retains in-frame clones only, with some absent. This sample has 120,000 or so clones; 76% occur once, and the top ten carry 13%. The source material was PBMCs. The chain carries TRBV5-1 and TRBJ1-4, with a weak D call TRBD1 (5 bases). This receptor was obtained from a man aged 25-45 years in good health and CMV-seropositive. The chain's CDR3 is CASSLSGAREKLFF. The CDR3 DNA follows: TGCGCCAGCAGCTTGTCTGGGGCGCGCGAAAAACTGTTTTTT.